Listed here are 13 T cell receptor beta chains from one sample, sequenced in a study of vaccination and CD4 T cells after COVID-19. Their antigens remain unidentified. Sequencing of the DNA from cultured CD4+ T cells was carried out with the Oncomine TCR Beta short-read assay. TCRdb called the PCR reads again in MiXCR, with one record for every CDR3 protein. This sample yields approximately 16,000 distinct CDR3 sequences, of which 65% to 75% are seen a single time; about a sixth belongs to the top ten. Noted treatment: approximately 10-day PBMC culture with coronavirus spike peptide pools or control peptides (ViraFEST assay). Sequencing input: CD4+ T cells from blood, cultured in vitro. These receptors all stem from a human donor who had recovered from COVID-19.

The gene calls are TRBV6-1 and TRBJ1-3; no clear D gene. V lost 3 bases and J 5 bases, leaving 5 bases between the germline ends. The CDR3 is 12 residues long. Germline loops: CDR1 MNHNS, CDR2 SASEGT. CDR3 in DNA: TGTGCCAGCAGTGAGGCAAGAAACACCATATATTTT. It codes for CASSEARNTIYF.

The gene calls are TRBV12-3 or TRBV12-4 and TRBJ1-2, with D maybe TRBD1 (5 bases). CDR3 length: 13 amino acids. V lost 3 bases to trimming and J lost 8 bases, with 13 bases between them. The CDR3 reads CASSFQGRGGYTF. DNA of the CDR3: TGTGCCAGCAGTTTCCAGGGCCGGGGGGGCTACACCTTC.

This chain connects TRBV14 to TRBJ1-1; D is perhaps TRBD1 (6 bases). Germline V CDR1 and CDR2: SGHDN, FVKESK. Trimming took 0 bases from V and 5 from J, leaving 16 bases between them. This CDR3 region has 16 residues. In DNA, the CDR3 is TGTGCCAGCAGCCAAGAACAGGGCAGGGGAAGGACTGAAGCTTTCTTT. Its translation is CASSQEQGRGRTEAFF.

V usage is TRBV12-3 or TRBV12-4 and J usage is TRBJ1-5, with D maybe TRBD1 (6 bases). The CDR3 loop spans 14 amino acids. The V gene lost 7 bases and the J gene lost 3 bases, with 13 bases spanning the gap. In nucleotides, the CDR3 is TGTGCCAGCACTCTTCGGGGGCACAATCAGCCCCAGCATTTT. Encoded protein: CASTLRGHNQPQHF.

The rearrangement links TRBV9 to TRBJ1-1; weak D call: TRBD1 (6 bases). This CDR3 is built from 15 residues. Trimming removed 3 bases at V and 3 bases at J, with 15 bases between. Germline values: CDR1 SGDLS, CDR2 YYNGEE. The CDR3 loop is CASSGGGGLYTEAFF. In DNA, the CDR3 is TGTGCCAGCAGCGGCGGGGGGGGGCTTTACACTGAAGCTTTCTTT.

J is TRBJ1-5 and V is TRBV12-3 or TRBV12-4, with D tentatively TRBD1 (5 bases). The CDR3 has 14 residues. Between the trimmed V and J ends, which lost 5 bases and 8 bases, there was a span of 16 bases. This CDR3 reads CASSPRHPGEPQHF. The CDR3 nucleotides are TGTGCCAGCAGTCCCCGACACCCGGGGGAGCCCCAGCATTTT.

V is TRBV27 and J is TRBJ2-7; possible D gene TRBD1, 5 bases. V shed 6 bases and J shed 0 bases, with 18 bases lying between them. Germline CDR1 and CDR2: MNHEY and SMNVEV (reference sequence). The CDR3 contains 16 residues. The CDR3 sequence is CASRLLGATASYEQYF. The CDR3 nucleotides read TGTGCCAGCAGACTTTTAGGGGCAACGGCCTCCTACGAGCAGTACTTC.

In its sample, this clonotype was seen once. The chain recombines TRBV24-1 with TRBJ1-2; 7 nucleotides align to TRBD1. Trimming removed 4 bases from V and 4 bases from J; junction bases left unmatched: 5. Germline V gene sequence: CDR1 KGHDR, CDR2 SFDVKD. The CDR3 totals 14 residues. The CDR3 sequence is CATSEPGTAYGYTF. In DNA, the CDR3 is TGTGCCACCAGTGAACCCGGGACAGCCTATGGCTACACCTTC.

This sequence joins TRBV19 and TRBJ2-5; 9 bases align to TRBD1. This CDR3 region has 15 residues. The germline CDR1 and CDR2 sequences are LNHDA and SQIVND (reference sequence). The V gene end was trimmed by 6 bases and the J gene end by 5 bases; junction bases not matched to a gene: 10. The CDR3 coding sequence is TGTGCCAGTAGGCCGGGACAGGGAATTTGGGAGACCCAGTACTTC. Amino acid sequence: CASRPGQGIWETQYF.

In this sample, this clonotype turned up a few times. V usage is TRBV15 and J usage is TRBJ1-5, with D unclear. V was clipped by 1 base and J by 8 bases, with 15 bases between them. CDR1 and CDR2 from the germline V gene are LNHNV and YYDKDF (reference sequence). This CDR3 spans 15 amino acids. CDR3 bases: TGTGCCACCAGCAGAGTGCCGTCCTCCGTGGAGCCCCAGCATTTT. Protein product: CATSRVPSSVEPQHF.

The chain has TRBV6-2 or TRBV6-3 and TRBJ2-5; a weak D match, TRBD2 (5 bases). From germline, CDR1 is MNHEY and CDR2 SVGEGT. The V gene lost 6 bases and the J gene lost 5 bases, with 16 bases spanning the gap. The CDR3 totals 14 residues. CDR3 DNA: TGTGCCAGCAGCCGGACTCAAATTGGCGAGACCCAGTACTTC. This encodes CASSRTQIGETQYF.

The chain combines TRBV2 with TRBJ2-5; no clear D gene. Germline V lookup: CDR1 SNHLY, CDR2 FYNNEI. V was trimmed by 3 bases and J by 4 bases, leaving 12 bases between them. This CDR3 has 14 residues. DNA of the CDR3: TGTGCCAGCAGTGATGACCGCTTTAGAGAGACCCAGTACTTC. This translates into CASSDDRFRETQYF.

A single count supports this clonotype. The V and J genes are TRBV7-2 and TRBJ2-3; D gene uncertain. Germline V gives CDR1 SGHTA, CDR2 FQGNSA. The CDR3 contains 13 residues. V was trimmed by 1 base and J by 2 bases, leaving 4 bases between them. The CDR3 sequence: CASSLGYTDTQYF. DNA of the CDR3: TGTGCCAGCAGCTTAGGCTACACAGATACGCAGTATTTT.